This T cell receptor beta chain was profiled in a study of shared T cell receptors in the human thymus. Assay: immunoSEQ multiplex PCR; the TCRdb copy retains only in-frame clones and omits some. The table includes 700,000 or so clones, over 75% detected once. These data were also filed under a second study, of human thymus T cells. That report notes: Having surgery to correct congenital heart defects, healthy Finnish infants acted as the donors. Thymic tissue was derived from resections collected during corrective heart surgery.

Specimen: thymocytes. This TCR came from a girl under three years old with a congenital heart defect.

The CDR3 spells CASSQKPVSGTPQMNTEAFF. CDR3 sequence (DNA): TGTGCCAGCAGCCAAAAACCCGTATCAGGAACTCCGCAAATGAACACTGAAGCTTTCTTT. The rearrangement links TRBV14 to TRBJ1-1; unclear D gene. V was cut by 2 bases and J by 0 bases, with 25 bases left in between. CDR3 length: 20 residues. Germline-derived CDR1 and CDR2 are SGHDN and FVKESK.